This T cell receptor (beta chain) was captured in a study of beta chain features in type 1 diabetes. This CDR3 has 14 residues. CDR1 and CDR2 from the germline V gene are MGHDK and SYGVNS. V shed 5 bases and J shed 8 bases, with 15 bases lying between them. There are a few counts of this clone. Every bit of the isolated RNA underwent reverse transcription, so sequencing read expressed TCRB transcripts. Using immunoSEQ multiplex PCR, the repertoire was profiled, and TCRdb retains in-frame clones only, with some absent. The repertoire has some 150,000 clones, roughly 10% of them found once; the top ten carry roughly 1.9%. Sorting based on CD45RO/CCR7/CD25/CD127/CD95/CD27 separated CD4+ naive, central memory, regulatory and stem cell-like memory cells. Without exception, sorted populations had purity beyond 95%.

The rearrangement uses TRBV25-1 and TRBJ1-4; the D is unclear. The material sequenced was central memory CD4+ T cells from blood. This TCR was sampled from a man between 18 and 35 years old in good health. The CDR3 loop reads CASSSPSVREKLFF. DNA of the CDR3: TGTGCCAGCAGTTCGCCGAGCGTCCGGGAAAAACTGTTTTTT.